These T cell receptor beta chains were read from a single sample in a study of cytomegalovirus exposure and HLA in healthy donors. TCRdb keeps only in-frame clones here, not all; method: immunoSEQ multiplex PCR. The table lists under 200,000 clones, about 80% of them singletons. The sequencing sample was made of PBMCs. These receptors came from a woman aged 25 to 45 in good health and CMV-seropositive. Both conserved end residues are part of each CDR3. A D gene is named only where the DNA matches it firmly. Expanded clones are given a class, and other clones once, few, many or no size at all.

J: TRBJ1-4; D: TRBD1; V: TRBV15; size: .; DNA: TGTGCCACCAGCAGAGGGACAGGCAATGAAAAACTGTTTTTT; CDR3: CATSRGTGNEKLFF
J: TRBJ2-1; D: .; V: TRBV6-6; size: .; DNA: TGTGCCAGCACCCCGCGAGGGTCCTACAATGAGCAGTTCTTC; CDR3: CASTPRGSYNEQFF
J: TRBJ1-1; D: .; V: TRBV7-7; size: .; DNA: TGTGCCAGCAGCCAACAGGAGAACACTGAAGCTTTCTTT; CDR3: CASSQQENTEAFF
J: TRBJ2-2; D: .; V: TRBV7-6; size: .; DNA: TGTGCCAGCAGCTTAATCGGGTCGGGGAACACCGGGGAGCTGTTTTTT; CDR3: CASSLIGSGNTGELFF
J: TRBJ2-1; D: TRBD2; V: TRBV15; size: few; DNA: TGTGCCACCAGCAGCCCGAGGGTAGCGGGAGCTGACAATGAGCAGTTCTTC; CDR3: CATSSPRVAGADNEQFF
J: TRBJ2-1; D: .; V: TRBV21-1; size: .; DNA: TGTGCCAGCAGATACCGGACTAGAAAGTTCTTC; CDR3: CASRYRTRKFF
J: TRBJ2-7; D: TRBD2; V: TRBV4-2; size: .; DNA: TGTGCCAGCAGCCAAACTAGCGGGGACTACGAGCAGTACTTC; CDR3: CASSQTSGDYEQYF
J: TRBJ1-1; D: .; V: TRBV18; size: .; DNA: TGTGCCAGCTCACCTGGGGGCAGGAAAGCTTTCTTT; CDR3: CASSPGGRKAFF
J: TRBJ1-1; D: .; V: TRBV7-6; size: .; DNA: TGTGCCAGCAGCTCGGGGGTGGGGAACACTGAAGCTTTCTTT; CDR3: CASSSGVGNTEAFF
J: TRBJ2-3; D: TRBD2; V: TRBV7-2; size: .; DNA: TGTGCCAGCAGCCAATCTGGCCCTTACGGCGCGGGAGGGGCAGATACGCAGTATTTT; CDR3: CASSQSGPYGAGGADTQYF
J: TRBJ1-6; D: .; V: TRBV4-1; size: .; DNA: TGCGCCAGCAGCCAACCCAGTCGCTCCTATAATTCACCCCTCCACTTT; CDR3: CASSQPSRSYNSPLHF
J: TRBJ1-3; D: .; V: TRBV11-2; size: .; DNA: TGTGCCAGCAGCCCCCTGCGGGCTGGAAACACCATATATTTT; CDR3: CASSPLRAGNTIYF
J: TRBJ1-2; D: TRBD1; V: TRBV18; size: .; DNA: TGTGCCAGCTCGAAATGGGGGGACAGGGAAGAATATGGCTACACCTTC; CDR3: CASSKWGDREEYGYTF
J: TRBJ1-1; D: .; V: TRBV10-3; size: .; DNA: TGTGCCATCAGTGAGGCGCGGTTGAACACTGAAGCTTTCTTT; CDR3: CAISEARLNTEAFF
J: TRBJ1-1; D: TRBD1; V: TRBV15; size: .; DNA: TGTGCCACCGGCGAGGGGACAGGGTTCCTTACCACTGAAGCTTTCTTT; CDR3: CATGEGTGFLTTEAFF
J: TRBJ2-1; D: TRBD2; V: TRBV4-3; size: few; DNA: TGCGCCAGCAGCCAAGATCCGCGGGGGGTCGTTGAGCAGTTCTTC; CDR3: CASSQDPRGVVEQFF
J: TRBJ2-1; D: .; V: TRBV7-8; size: few; DNA: TGTGCCAGCACTCTAGGTAGCAGGGATGAGCAGTTCTTC; CDR3: CASTLGSRDEQFF
J: TRBJ2-3; D: .; V: TRBV2; size: .; DNA: TGTGCCAGCAGTGAAAGTCTCGGGAGTGATACGCAGTATTTT; CDR3: CASSESLGSDTQYF
J: TRBJ1-2; D: .; V: TRBV7-2; size: .; DNA: TGTGCCAGCAGAAGACCGCTGTCGGGCTATGGCTACACCTTC; CDR3: CASRRPLSGYGYTF
J: TRBJ2-2; D: .; V: TRBV9; size: few; DNA: TGTGCCAGCAGCCCACCGAACAGGGTAGGAACCGGGGAGCTGTTTTTT; CDR3: CASSPPNRVGTGELFF
J: TRBJ1-1; D: .; V: TRBV5-5; size: .; DNA: TGTGCCAGCAGTAGAGTGAACACTGAAGCTTTCTTT; CDR3: CASSRVNTEAFF
J: TRBJ2-7; D: TRBD1; V: TRBV4-1; size: .; DNA: TGCGCCAGCAGCTCGACAGGGTCGATTTACGAGCAGTACTTC; CDR3: CASSSTGSIYEQYF
J: TRBJ2-1; D: .; V: TRBV11-2; size: few; DNA: TGTGCCAGCAGCTTAACGTCCGCGAACCATGAGCAGTTCTTC; CDR3: CASSLTSANHEQFF
J: TRBJ2-3; D: .; V: TRBV7-2; size: .; DNA: TGTGCCAGCAGCCCTTCATCGGTCACAGATACGCAGTATTTT; CDR3: CASSPSSVTDTQYF
J: TRBJ1-1; D: TRBD1; V: TRBV11-2; size: .; DNA: TGTGCCAGCACTGGACAGGGGATGGGATCCACTGAAGCTTTCTTT; CDR3: CASTGQGMGSTEAFF
J: TRBJ1-6; D: .; V: TRBV7-9; size: .; DNA: TGTGCCAGCAGCTTAGCTCAACAGGGAAGTCGATCACCCCTCCACTTT; CDR3: CASSLAQQGSRSPLHF
J: TRBJ2-7; D: .; V: TRBV2; size: few; DNA: TGTGCCAGCAGAAAAACAGTTACCTACGAGCAGTACTTC; CDR3: CASRKTVTYEQYF
J: TRBJ2-7; D: TRBD1; V: TRBV5-1; size: .; DNA: TGCGCCAGCAGCCTGACAGGGGGCAGGTTTTACGAGCAGTACTTC; CDR3: CASSLTGGRFYEQYF
J: TRBJ2-2; D: .; V: TRBV18; size: .; DNA: TGTGCCAGCTCACCTTTTATCGGGGAGCTGTTTTTT; CDR3: CASSPFIGELFF
J: TRBJ1-1; D: .; V: TRBV9; size: .; DNA: TGTGCCAGCAGCGTCGACGGGATGAACACTGAAGCTTTCTTT; CDR3: CASSVDGMNTEAFF
J: TRBJ2-5; D: .; V: TRBV2; size: .; DNA: TGTGCCAGCAGCCCGACTACCGAGACCCAGTACTTC; CDR3: CASSPTTETQYF
J: TRBJ2-7; D: TRBD2; V: TRBV7-2; size: .; DNA: TGTGCCAGCAGCCCCCACGGGGGGGGGTACGAGCAGTACTTC; CDR3: CASSPHGGGYEQYF
J: TRBJ2-3; D: TRBD2; V: TRBV4-1; size: .; DNA: TGCGCCAGCAGCCAAGCTCTAGCGGGAGGCACAGATACGCAGTATTTT; CDR3: CASSQALAGGTDTQYF
J: TRBJ2-7; D: .; V: TRBV19; size: .; DNA: TGTGCCAGTAGTATGTCCAGGTCCTACGAGCAGTACTTC; CDR3: CASSMSRSYEQYF
J: TRBJ1-5; D: TRBD1; V: TRBV19; size: .; DNA: TGTGCCAGTAGTACGAATCCAGGGGGCGCGGGACAGCCCCAGCATTTT; CDR3: CASSTNPGGAGQPQHF
J: TRBJ2-3; D: TRBD2; V: TRBV7-9; size: .; DNA: TGTGCCAGCAGCTTAACGGGGGGAGTAGCGGGAGAAGATACGCAGTATTTT; CDR3: CASSLTGGVAGEDTQYF
J: TRBJ2-7; D: TRBD1; V: TRBV7-9; size: .; DNA: TGTGCCATCCGAGGGGGCGCAGGCCATTCCTACGAGCAGTACTTC; CDR3: CAIRGGAGHSYEQYF
J: TRBJ1-2; D: .; V: TRBV2; size: .; DNA: TGTGCCAGCAGTGGGGTCGACAGAAGCCTCGTCTATGGCTACACCTTC; CDR3: CASSGVDRSLVYGYTF
J: TRBJ1-4; D: TRBD1; V: TRBV27; size: .; DNA: TGTGCCAGCAGTCAATCCACAGGGGGCACTAATGAAAAACTGTTTTTT; CDR3: CASSQSTGGTNEKLFF
J: TRBJ2-7; D: TRBD2; V: TRBV19; size: .; DNA: TGTGCCAGTAGTATGTTAGGTGGACTAGCATCCGAGCAGTACTTC; CDR3: CASSMLGGLASEQYF
J: TRBJ2-1; D: .; V: TRBV6-4; size: .; DNA: TGTGCCAGCAGTCTTGATCTTAGCTCCTACAATGAGCAGTTCTTC; CDR3: CASSLDLSSYNEQFF
J: TRBJ2-1; D: .; V: TRBV29-1; size: .; DNA: TGCAGCTGCGGGCGGGGTGCCTCTCCTCATGAGCAGTTCTTC; CDR3: CSCGRGASPHEQFF
J: TRBJ2-2; D: .; V: TRBV11-3; size: .; DNA: TGTGCCAGCAGCCCTCGGACAAATGCGAACACCGGGGAGCTGTTTTTT; CDR3: CASSPRTNANTGELFF
J: TRBJ2-1; D: TRBD2; V: TRBV5-6; size: .; DNA: TGTGCCAGCAGCTTGGCAGCGGGGGGGCGGAAGGATGAGCAGTTCTTC; CDR3: CASSLAAGGRKDEQFF
J: TRBJ2-5; D: TRBD1; V: TRBV27; size: .; DNA: TGTGCCAGCAGTCCTCGGACAGGGATGATAGGGCAGTACTTC; CDR3: CASSPRTGMIGQYF
J: TRBJ2-2; D: TRBD2; V: TRBV6-1; size: few; DNA: TGTGCCAGCAGTGATAGCGGGAGGGCCGTCGGCGGGGAGCTGTTTTTT; CDR3: CASSDSGRAVGGELFF
J: TRBJ1-6; D: TRBD1; V: TRBV27; size: .; DNA: TGTGCCAGCAGTTTTGAATCGGGACAGGGTAATTCACCCCTCCACTTT; CDR3: CASSFESGQGNSPLHF
J: TRBJ2-1; D: TRBD2; V: TRBV19; size: .; DNA: TGTGCCAGTAGACCTCTAGCGGGACCAGACAACCATGAGCAGTTCTTC; CDR3: CASRPLAGPDNHEQFF
J: TRBJ2-7; D: .; V: TRBV2; size: .; DNA: TGTGCCAGCAGAGCATATCGACAGCAGAGAAACGAGCAGTACTTC; CDR3: CASRAYRQQRNEQYF
J: TRBJ2-7; D: .; V: TRBV6-1; size: .; DNA: TGTGCCACCAGGGGAGGGCTCTCCTACGAGCAGTACTTC; CDR3: CATRGGLSYEQYF
J: TRBJ1-6; D: TRBD1; V: TRBV19; size: .; DNA: TGTGCCAGTAGTAGCTTCTTAGGACAGGTGGAATCACCCCTCCACTTT; CDR3: CASSSFLGQVESPLHF
J: TRBJ2-3; D: TRBD2; V: TRBV4-2; size: once; DNA: TGTGCCAGCAGCCGACAACCGGGACTAGCGGGGGGGGACACAGATACGCAGTATTTT; CDR3: CASSRQPGLAGGDTDTQYF
J: TRBJ2-1; D: TRBD2; V: TRBV10-2; size: once; DNA: TGCGCCAGCAGTGAGAGCGGGGGGCGGGGTGAGCAGTTCTTC; CDR3: CASSESGGRGEQFF
J: TRBJ1-5; D: .; V: TRBV9; size: .; DNA: TGTGCCAGCAGCGCCAGGGAGGACCCTTTAACGGATCAGCCCCAGCATTTT; CDR3: CASSAREDPLTDQPQHF
J: TRBJ2-1; D: .; V: TRBV30; size: .; DNA: TGTGCCTGGAGTTTTGGGTCAACGGGATACAATGAGCAGTTCTTC; CDR3: CAWSFGSTGYNEQFF